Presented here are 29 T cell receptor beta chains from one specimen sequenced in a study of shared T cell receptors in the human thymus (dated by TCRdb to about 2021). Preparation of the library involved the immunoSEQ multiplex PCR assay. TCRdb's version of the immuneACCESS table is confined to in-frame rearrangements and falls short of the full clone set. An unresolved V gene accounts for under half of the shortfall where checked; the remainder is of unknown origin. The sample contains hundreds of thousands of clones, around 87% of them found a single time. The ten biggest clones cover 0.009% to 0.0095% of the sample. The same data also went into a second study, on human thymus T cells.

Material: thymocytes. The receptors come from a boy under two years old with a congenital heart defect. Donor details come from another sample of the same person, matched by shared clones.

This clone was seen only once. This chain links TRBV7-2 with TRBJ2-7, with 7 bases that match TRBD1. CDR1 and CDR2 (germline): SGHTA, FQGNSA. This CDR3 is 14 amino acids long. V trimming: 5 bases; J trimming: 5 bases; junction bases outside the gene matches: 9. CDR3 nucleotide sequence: TGTGCCAGCAGCCCCTCGGACAGGCCCCACGAGCAGTACTTC. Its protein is CASSPSDRPHEQYF. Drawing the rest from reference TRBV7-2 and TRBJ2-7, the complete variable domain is GAGVSQSPSNKVTEKGKDVELRCDPISGHTALYWYRQSLGQGLEFLIYFQGNSAPDKSGLPSDRFSAERTGGSVSTLTIQRTQQEDSAVYLCASSPSDRPHEQYFGPGTRLTVT.

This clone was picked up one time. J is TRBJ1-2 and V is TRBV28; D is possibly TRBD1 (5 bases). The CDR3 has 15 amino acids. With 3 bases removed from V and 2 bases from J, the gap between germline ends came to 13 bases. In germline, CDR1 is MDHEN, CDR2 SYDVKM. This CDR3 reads CASSFAVAGNYGYTF. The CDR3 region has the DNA TGTGCCAGCAGTTTCGCCGTCGCAGGGAACTATGGCTACACCTTC.

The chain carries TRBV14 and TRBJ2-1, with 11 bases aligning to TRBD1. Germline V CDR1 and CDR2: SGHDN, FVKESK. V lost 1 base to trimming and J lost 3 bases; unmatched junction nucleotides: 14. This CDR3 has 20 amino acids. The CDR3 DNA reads TGTGCCAGCAGCCAAGTTTTTACCTCCCCGGACAGGGGGCACTACAATGAGCAGTTCTTC. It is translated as CASSQVFTSPDRGHYNEQFF.

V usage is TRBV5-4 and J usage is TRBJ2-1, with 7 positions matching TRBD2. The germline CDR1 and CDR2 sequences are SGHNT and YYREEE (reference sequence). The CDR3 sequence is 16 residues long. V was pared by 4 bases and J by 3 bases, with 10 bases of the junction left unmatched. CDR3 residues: CASSRQAGWGYNEQFF. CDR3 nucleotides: TGTGCCAGCAGCCGCCAAGCGGGATGGGGCTACAATGAGCAGTTCTTC.

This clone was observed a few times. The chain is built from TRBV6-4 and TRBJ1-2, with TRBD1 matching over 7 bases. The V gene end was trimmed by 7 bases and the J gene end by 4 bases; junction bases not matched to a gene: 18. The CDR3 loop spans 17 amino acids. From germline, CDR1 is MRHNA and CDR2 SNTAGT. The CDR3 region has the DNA TGTGCCAGCATCGTGGTTAGAGGGGGCGCGAAAAGCTATGGCTACACCTTC. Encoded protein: CASIVVRGGAKSYGYTF.

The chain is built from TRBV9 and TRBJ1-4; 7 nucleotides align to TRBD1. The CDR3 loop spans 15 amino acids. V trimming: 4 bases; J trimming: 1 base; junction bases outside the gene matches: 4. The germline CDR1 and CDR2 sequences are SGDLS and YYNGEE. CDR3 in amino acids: CASSLWTGTNEKLFF. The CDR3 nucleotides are TGTGCCAGCAGCTTATGGACAGGAACTAATGAAAAACTGTTTTTT.

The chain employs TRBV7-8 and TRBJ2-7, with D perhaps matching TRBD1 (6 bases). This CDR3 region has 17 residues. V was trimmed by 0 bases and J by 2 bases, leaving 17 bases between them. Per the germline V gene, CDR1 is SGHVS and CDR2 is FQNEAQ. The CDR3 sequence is CASSLAARDILPYEQYF. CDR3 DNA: TGTGCCAGCAGCTTAGCGGCCCGGGACATCCTACCCTACGAGCAGTACTTC.

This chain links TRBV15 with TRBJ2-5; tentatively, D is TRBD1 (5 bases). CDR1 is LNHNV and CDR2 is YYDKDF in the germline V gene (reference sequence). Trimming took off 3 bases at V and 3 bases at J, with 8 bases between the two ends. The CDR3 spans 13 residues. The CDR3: CATSSRREETQYF. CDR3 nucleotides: TGTGCCACCAGCAGTCGCAGGGAAGAGACCCAGTACTTC.

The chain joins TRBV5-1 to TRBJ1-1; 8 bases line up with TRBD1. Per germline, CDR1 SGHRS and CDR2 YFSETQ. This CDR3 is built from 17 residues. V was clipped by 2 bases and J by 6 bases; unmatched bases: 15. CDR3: CASSLSRTGSEHPEAFF. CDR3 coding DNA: TGCGCCAGCAGCTTATCGAGGACAGGGTCGGAACACCCTGAAGCTTTCTTT.

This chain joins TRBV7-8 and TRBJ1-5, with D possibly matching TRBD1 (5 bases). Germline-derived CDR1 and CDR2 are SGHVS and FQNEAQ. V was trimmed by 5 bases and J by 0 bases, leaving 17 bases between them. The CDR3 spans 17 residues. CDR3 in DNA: TGTGCCAGCAGCCGTAACGACAGAAATTATAGCAATCAGCCCCAGCATTTT. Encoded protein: CASSRNDRNYSNQPQHF.

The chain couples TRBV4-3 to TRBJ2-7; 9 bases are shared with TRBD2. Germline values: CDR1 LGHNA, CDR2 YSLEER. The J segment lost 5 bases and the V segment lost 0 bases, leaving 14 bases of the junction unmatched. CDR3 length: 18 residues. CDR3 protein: CASSQDRAIAGDRNEQYF. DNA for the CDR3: TGCGCCAGCAGCCAAGATAGGGCGATAGCGGGAGACAGAAACGAGCAGTACTTC.

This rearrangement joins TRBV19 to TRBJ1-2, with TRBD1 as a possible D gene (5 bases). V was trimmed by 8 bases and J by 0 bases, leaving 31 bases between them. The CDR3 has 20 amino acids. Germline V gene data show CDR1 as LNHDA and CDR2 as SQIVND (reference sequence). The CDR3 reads CASVRAQVTDTNVPNYGYTF. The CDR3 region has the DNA TGTGCCAGTGTTAGGGCCCAGGTCACGGACACCAATGTACCTAACTATGGCTACACCTTC.

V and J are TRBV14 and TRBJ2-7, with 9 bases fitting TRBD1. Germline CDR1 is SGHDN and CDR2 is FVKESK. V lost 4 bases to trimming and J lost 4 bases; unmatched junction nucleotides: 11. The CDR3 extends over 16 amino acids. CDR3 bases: TGTGCCAGCAGCCGGAGACGGGACAGGGTTCGTTACGAGCAGTACTTC. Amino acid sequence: CASSRRRDRVRYEQYF.

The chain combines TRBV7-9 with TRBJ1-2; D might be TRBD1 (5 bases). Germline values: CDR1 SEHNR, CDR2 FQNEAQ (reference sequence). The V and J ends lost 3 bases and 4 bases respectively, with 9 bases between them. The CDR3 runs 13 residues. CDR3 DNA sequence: TGTGCCAGCAGCTTGGGGGAGGTCTATGGCTACACCTTC. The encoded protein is CASSLGEVYGYTF.

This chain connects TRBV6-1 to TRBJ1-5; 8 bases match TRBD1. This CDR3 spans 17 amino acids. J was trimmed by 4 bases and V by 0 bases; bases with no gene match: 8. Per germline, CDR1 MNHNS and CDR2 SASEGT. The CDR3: CASSEALQGAINQPQHF. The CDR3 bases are TGTGCCAGCAGTGAAGCGCTCCAGGGGGCGATTAATCAGCCCCAGCATTTT.

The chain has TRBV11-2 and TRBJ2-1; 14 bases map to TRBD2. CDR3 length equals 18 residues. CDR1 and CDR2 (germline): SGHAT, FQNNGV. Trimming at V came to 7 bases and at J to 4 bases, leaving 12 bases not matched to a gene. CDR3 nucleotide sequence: TGTGCCAGCATCCCCGGGACTAGCGGGAGAAGGACTTACAATGAGCAGTTCTTC. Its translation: CASIPGTSGRRTYNEQFF.

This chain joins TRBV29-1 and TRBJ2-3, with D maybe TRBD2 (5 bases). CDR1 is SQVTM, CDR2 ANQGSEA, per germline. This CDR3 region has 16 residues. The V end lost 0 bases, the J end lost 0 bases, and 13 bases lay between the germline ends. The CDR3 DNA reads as TGCAGCGTTGAAGATTTCGCGGGCTTTAGCACAGATACGCAGTATTTT. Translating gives CSVEDFAGFSTDTQYF.

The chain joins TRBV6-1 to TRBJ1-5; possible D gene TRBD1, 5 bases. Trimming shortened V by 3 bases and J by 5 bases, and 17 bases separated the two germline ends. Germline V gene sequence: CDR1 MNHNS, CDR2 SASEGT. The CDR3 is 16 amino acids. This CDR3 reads CASSDGGMLPDQPQHF. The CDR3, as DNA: TGTGCCAGCAGTGACGGGGGAATGCTCCCCGATCAGCCCCAGCATTTT.

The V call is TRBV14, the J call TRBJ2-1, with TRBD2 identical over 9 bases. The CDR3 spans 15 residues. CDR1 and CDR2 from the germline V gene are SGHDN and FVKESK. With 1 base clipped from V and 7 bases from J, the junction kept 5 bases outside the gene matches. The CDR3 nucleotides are TGTGCCAGCAGCCAAGTCGCGGGAGGGGGGAATGAGCAGTTCTTC. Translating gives CASSQVAGGGNEQFF.

The CDR3 DNA reads TGTGCCAGCAGCCAAGGTATTCCCGGTCCAAAGAGCTCTGGGGCCAACGTCCTGACTTTC. Translating gives CASSQGIPGPKSSGANVLTF. V and J are TRBV4-2 and TRBJ2-6; D is ambiguous. The germline V and J ends were trimmed by 1 base and 0 bases, with 19 bases remaining between them. The germline CDR1 and CDR2 sequences are LGHNA and YNFKEQ. The CDR3 sequence is 20 residues long.

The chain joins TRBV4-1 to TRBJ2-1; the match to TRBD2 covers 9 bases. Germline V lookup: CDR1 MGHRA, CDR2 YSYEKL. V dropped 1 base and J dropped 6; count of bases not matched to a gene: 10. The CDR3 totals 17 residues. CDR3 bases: TGCGCCAGCAGCCAAGTTCGGGCGGGAGGGCCGTGCAATGAGCAGTTCTTC. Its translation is CASSQVRAGGPCNEQFF.

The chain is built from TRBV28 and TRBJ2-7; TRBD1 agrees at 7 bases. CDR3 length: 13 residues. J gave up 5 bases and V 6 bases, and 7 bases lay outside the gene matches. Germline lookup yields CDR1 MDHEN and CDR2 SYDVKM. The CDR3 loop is CASRRNRGHEQYF. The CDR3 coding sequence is TGTGCCAGCAGACGGAACAGGGGCCACGAGCAGTACTTC.

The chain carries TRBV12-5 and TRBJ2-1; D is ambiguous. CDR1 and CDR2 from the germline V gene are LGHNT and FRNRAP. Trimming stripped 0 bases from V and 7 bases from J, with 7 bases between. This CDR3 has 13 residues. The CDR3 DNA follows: TGTGCTAGTGGTTTGGTACCGGGTAATGAGCAGTTCTTC. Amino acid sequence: CASGLVPGNEQFF.

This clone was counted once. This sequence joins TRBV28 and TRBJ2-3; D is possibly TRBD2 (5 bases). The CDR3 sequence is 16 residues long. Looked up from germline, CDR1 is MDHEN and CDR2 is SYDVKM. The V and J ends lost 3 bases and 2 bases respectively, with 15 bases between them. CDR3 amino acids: CASSFPRAQHTDTQYF. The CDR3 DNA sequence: TGTGCCAGCAGTTTTCCGCGGGCGCAACACACAGATACGCAGTATTTT.

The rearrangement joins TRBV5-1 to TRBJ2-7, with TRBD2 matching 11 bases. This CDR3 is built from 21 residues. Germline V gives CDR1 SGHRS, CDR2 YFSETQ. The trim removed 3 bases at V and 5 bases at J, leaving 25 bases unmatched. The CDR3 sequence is CASSSSGGSQTLAGGPHEQYF. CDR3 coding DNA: TGCGCCAGCAGCTCCTCAGGAGGCTCACAGACTTTAGCGGGAGGGCCTCACGAGCAGTACTTC.

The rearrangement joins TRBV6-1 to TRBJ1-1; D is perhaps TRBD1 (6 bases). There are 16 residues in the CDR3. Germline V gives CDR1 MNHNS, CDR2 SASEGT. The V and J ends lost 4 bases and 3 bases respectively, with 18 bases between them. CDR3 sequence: CASSGKFYRVDTEAFF. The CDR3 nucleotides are TGTGCCAGCAGTGGAAAATTCTACAGGGTGGACACTGAAGCTTTCTTT.

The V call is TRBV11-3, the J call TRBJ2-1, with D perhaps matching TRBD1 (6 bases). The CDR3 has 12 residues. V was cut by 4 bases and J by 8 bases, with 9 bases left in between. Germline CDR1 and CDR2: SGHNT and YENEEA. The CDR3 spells CASSCHRDEQFF. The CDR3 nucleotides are TGTGCCAGCAGCTGTCACAGGGATGAGCAGTTCTTC.

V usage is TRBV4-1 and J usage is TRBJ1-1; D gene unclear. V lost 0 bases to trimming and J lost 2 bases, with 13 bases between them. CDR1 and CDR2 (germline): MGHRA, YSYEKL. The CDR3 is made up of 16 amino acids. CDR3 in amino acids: CASSQDMREGNTEAFF. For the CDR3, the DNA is TGCGCCAGCAGCCAAGATATGCGGGAAGGAAACACTGAAGCTTTCTTT.

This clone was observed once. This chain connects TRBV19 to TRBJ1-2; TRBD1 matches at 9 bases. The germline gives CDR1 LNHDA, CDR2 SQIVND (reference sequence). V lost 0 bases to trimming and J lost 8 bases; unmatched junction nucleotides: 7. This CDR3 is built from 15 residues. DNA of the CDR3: TGTGCCAGTAGTATAGATTCGTGGACAGGGGACGGCTACACCTTC. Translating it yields CASSIDSWTGDGYTF. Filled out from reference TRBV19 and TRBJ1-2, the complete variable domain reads DGGITQSPKYLFRKEGQNVTLSCEQNLNHDAMYWYRQDPGQGLRLIYYSQIVNDFQKGDIAEGYSVSREKKESFPLTVTSAQKNPTAFYLCASSIDSWTGDGYTFGSGTRLTVV.